Here is one TCR beta chain with its context. The antigen is unknown. The repertoire was sequenced with immunoSEQ multiplex PCR; TCRdb's copy has only in-frame clones and lacks some. The sample holds roughly 80,000 clones, about 82% seen once. The data derive from a study of T cell responses to AZD1222 COVID-19 vaccine. Findings of the study overall: Spike-wide vaccine-associated CD4 TCRs dominated at 160-218 and 743-854. Sampled repertoires all dated from after the peak T cell response. Of the AZD1222 recipients, only five to seven were seropositive at baseline. Of spike-specific TCRs, nearly half reportedly target regions left unmutated in variants.

CDR3 size: 15 residues. The V gene's germline CDR1 is LNHNV and CDR2 YYDKDF (reference sequence). J was trimmed by 5 bases and V by 6 bases; bases with no gene match: 8. The source material was peripheral blood, sampled on day 0 of AZD1222 vaccination. This TCR was sampled from an adult in good health. This chain links TRBV15 with TRBJ2-2; 8 bases are a match to TRBD1. The CDR3 sequence is CATRTGQARTGELFF. CDR3 sequence (DNA): TGTGCCACCAGGACGGGACAGGCGAGGACCGGGGAGCTGTTTTTT.